What follows describes a single T cell receptor (beta chain). Germline V gene sequence: CDR1 SGDLS, CDR2 YYNGEE. This CDR3 spans 15 amino acids. Trimming cost V 4 bases and J 4 bases; bases outside gene matches: 7. These data come from a study of blood T cell repertoires in COVID-19. The wider study: Samples taken during acute and convalescent COVID-19 were collected in the United States, Italy and Spain.

Authors' methods: Estimation of nucleated cell counts relied on the amplification of reference gene primers. Sequencing was performed with immunoSEQ multiplex PCR; in TCRdb, only in-frame clones are kept and a portion is missing. Clonal size and the V and J genes are those of that table, whereas D and trimming came from the DNA. This sample has approximately 250,000 clones; around 80% occur once, and the top ten carry 1.4%. V and J are TRBV9 and TRBJ2-3, with TRBD2 matching over 9 bases. Sequencing was done on a sample of peripheral blood. The source of this sequence is a woman aged 40 to 55 who had recovered from COVID-19. The CDR3 spells CASSPGTSRADTQYF. CDR3 coding DNA: TGTGCCAGCAGCCCCGGGACTAGCAGGGCAGATACGCAGTATTTT. Full variable domain (outside the CDR3, taken from reference TRBV9 and TRBJ2-3): DSGVTQTPKHLITATGQRVTLRCSPRSGDLSVYWYQQSLDQGLQFLIQYYNGEERAKGNILERFSAQQFPDLHSELNLSSLELGDSALYFCASSPGTSRADTQYFGPGTRLTVL.